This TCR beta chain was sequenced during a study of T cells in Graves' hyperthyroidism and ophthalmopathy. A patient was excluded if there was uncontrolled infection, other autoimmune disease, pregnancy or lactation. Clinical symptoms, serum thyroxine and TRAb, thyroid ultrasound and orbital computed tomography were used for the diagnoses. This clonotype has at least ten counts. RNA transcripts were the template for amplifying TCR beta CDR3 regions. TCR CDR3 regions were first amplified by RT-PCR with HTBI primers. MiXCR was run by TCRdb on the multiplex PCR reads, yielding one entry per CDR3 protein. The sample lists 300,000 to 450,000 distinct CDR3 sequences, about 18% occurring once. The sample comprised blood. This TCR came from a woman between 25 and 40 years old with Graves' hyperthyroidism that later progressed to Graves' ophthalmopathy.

The CDR3, as DNA: TGTGCCAGAGACCAGCGGGAGAGCACAGATACGCAGTATTTT. Translating gives CARDQRESTDTQYF. The chain combines TRBV2 with TRBJ2-3; 8 bases agree with TRBD2. Trimming took 9 bases from V and 0 from J; bases not matched to a gene: 5. CDR1 and CDR2 from the germline V gene are SNHLY and FYNNEI. This CDR3 spans 14 amino acids.